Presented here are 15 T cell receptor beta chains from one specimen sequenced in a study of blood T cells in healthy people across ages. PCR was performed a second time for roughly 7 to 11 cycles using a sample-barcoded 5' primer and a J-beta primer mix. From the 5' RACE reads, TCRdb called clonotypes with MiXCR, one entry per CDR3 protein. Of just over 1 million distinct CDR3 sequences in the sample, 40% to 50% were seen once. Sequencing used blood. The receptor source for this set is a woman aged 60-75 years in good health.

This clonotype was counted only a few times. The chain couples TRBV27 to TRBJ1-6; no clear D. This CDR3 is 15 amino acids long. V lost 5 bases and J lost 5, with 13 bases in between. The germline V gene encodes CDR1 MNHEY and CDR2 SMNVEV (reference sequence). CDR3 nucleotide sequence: TGTGCCAGCAGTACGGGAACGGAAAATAATTCACCCCTCCACTTT. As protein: CASSTGTENNSPLHF.

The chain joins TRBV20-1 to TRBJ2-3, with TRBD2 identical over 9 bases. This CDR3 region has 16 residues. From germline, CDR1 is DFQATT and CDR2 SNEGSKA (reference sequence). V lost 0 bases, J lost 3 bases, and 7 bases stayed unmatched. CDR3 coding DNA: TGCAGTGCTAGAGATTGGCGGGAGGGCGCTACAGATACGCAGTATTTT. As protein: CSARDWREGATDTQYF.

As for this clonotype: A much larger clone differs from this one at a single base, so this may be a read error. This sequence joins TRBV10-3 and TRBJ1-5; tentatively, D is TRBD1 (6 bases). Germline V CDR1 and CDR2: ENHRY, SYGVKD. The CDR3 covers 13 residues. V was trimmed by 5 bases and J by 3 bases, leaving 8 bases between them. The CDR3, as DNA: TGTGCCATCAGTTGGGACAACAATCAGCCCCAGCATTTT. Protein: CAISWDNNQPQHF.

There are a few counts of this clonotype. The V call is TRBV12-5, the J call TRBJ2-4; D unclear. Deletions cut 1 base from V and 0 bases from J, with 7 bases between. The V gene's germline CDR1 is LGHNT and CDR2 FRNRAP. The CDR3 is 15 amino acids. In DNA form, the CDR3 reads TGTGCTAGTGGTTTGGGTCTCACAGCCAAAAACATTCAGTACTTC. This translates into CASGLGLTAKNIQYF.

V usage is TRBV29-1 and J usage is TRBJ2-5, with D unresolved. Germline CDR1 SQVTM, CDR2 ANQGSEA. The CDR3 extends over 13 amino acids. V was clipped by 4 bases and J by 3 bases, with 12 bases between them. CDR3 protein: CSVAEQLKETQYF. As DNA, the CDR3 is TGCAGCGTTGCAGAGCAGCTTAAAGAGACCCAGTACTTC.

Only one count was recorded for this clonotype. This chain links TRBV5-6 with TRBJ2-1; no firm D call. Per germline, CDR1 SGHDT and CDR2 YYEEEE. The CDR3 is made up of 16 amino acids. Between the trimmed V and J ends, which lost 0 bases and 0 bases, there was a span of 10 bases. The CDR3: CASSLATATSYNEQFF. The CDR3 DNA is TGTGCCAGCAGCTTGGCCACAGCTACCTCCTACAATGAGCAGTTCTTC.

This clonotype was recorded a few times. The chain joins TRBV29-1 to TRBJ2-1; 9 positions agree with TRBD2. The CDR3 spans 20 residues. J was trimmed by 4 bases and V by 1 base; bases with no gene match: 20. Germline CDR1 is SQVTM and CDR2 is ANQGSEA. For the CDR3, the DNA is TGCAGCGTTGAAGGACGGGTCTCGGCTAGCGGGGACGGGGTTTACAATGAGCAGTTCTTC. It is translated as CSVEGRVSASGDGVYNEQFF.

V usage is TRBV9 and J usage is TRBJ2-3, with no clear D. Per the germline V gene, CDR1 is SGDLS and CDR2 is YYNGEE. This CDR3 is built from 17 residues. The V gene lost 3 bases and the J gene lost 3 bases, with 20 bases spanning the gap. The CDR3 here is CASSDQAGAWRTDTQYF. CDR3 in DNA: TGTGCCAGCAGCGACCAAGCAGGAGCATGGCGGACAGATACGCAGTATTTT.

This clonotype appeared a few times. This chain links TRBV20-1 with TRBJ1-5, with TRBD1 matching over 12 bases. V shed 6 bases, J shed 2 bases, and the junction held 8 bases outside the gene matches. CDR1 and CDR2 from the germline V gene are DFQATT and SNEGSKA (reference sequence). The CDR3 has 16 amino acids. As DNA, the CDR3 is TGCAGTGCAACCGGGACAGGGGGCGCCGGCAATCAGCCCCAGCATTTT. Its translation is CSATGTGGAGNQPQHF.

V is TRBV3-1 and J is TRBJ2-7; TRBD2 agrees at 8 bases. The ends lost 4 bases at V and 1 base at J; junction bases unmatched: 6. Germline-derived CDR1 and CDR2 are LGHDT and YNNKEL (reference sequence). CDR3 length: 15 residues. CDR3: CASSPTSVSSYEQYF. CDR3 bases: TGTGCCAGCAGCCCGACTAGCGTTTCTTCCTACGAGCAGTACTTC.

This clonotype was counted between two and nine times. The CDR3 region has the DNA TGCGCCAGCAGCCGGTCGGGGGTCCGGCGGAATGAGCAGTTCTTC. Its protein product is CASSRSGVRRNEQFF. This chain links TRBV4-1 with TRBJ2-1, with D possibly being TRBD2 (6 bases). Germline-derived CDR1 and CDR2 are MGHRA and YSYEKL. V dropped 4 bases and J dropped 7 bases, with 17 bases sitting between them. The CDR3 runs to 15 residues.

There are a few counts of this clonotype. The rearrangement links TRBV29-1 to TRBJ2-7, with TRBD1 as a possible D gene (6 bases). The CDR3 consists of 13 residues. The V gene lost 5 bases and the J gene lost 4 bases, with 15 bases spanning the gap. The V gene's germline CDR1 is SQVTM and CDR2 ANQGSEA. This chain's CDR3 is CSVLVRGRYEQYF. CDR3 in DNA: TGCAGCGTTCTTGTCAGGGGCCGGTACGAGCAGTACTTC.

In nucleotides, the CDR3 is TGTGCCAGCAAACGGGGGGGCAATGAGCAGTTCTTC. This translates into CASKRGGNEQFF. The rearrangement uses TRBV12-3 or TRBV12-4 and TRBJ2-1; 8 bases agree with TRBD2. The J segment lost 6 bases and the V segment lost 7 bases, leaving 2 bases of the junction unmatched. The CDR3 spans 12 residues.

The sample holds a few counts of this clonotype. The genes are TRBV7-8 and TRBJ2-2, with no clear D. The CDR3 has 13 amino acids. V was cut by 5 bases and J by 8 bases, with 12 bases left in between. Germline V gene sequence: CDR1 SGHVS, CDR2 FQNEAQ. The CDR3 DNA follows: TGTGCCAGCAGCGGGCAGGCGCGAGGGGAGCTGTTTTTT. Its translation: CASSGQARGELFF.

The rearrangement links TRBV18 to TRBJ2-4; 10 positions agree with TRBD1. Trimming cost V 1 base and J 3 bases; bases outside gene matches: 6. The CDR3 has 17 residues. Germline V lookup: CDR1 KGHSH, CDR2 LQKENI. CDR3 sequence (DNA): TGTGCCAGCTCACCACTACCGGGACAGGGGAACAAAAACATTCAGTACTTC. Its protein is CASSPLPGQGNKNIQYF.